A selection of T cell receptor beta chains follows, all from one sample in a study of CD8 T cells in ankylosing spondylitis. Via MiXCR, TCRdb re-called the 5' RACE reads, giving one row per CDR3 protein. The data contain some 130,000 distinct CDR3 sequences, just under 7.5% of them singletons. Material: blood, either unsorted or a sorted T cell fraction (not recorded which). The receptors shown here come from a female donor with ankylosing spondylitis or in good health (not recorded which). Each CDR3 is given with its conserved first and last residue. The D gene is left open where the match is weak. The size entry gives how often the clone was seen (once, few, many) or a class if it is expanded.

cdr3_aa: CAISNGQGSYYEQYF
cdr3_nt: TGTGCCATCAGTAACGGACAGGGTTCCTACTACGAGCAGTACTTC
v_call: TRBV10-3
cdr3_length: 15
j_call: TRBJ2-7
clone_size: many
d_call: TRBD1

cdr3_aa: CASSPLRQGGYGYTF
cdr3_nt: TGTGCCAGCAGCCCCCTAAGACAGGGTGGCTATGGCTACACCTTC
v_call: TRBV3-1
cdr3_length: 15
j_call: TRBJ1-2
clone_size: many
d_call: TRBD1

cdr3_aa: CASSGRDGSNEKLFF
cdr3_nt: TGTGCCAGCAGCGGCCGGGACGGAAGTAATGAAAAACTGTTTTTT
v_call: TRBV7-9
cdr3_length: 15
j_call: TRBJ1-4
clone_size: many
d_call: .

cdr3_aa: CASSPTLSGGRNEQFF
cdr3_nt: TGTGCCAGCAGCCCGACGCTTAGCGGGGGTAGGAATGAGCAGTTCTTC
v_call: TRBV3-1
cdr3_length: 16
j_call: TRBJ2-1
clone_size: many
d_call: TRBD2

cdr3_aa: CASSQDRAIGQPQHF
cdr3_nt: TGTGCCAGCAGCCAAGATCGAGCGATCGGGCAGCCCCAGCATTTT
v_call: TRBV4-2
cdr3_length: 15
j_call: TRBJ1-5
clone_size: many
d_call: .

cdr3_aa: CASSTGGSRGYTF
cdr3_nt: TGTGCCAGCAGTACAGGGGGCTCTCGCGGCTACACCTTC
v_call: TRBV6-1
cdr3_length: 13
j_call: TRBJ1-2
clone_size: many
d_call: TRBD1

cdr3_aa: CASSPEVVSHEQYF
cdr3_nt: TGTGCCAGCTCACCAGAGGTCGTCAGCCACGAGCAGTACTTC
v_call: TRBV18
cdr3_length: 14
j_call: TRBJ2-7
clone_size: many
d_call: .

cdr3_aa: CASSFVDRQETQYF
cdr3_nt: TGTGCCAGCAGTTTTGTGGACCGTCAAGAGACCCAGTACTTC
v_call: TRBV12-3/TRBV12-4
cdr3_length: 14
j_call: TRBJ2-5
clone_size: many
d_call: .

cdr3_aa: CSATLETYNSPLHF
cdr3_nt: TGCAGTGCCACATTAGAAACCTATAATTCACCCCTCCACTTT
v_call: TRBV20-1
cdr3_length: 14
j_call: TRBJ1-6
clone_size: many
d_call: .

cdr3_aa: CASSEFRAGATEAFF
cdr3_nt: TGTGCCAGCAGTGAATTCAGGGCGGGGGCCACTGAAGCTTTCTTT
v_call: TRBV25-1
cdr3_length: 15
j_call: TRBJ1-1
clone_size: many
d_call: .

cdr3_aa: CASSLEGFGQPQHF
cdr3_nt: TGTGCCAGCAGCTTGGAAGGTTTTGGCCAGCCCCAGCATTTT
v_call: TRBV5-5
cdr3_length: 14
j_call: TRBJ1-5
clone_size: many
d_call: .